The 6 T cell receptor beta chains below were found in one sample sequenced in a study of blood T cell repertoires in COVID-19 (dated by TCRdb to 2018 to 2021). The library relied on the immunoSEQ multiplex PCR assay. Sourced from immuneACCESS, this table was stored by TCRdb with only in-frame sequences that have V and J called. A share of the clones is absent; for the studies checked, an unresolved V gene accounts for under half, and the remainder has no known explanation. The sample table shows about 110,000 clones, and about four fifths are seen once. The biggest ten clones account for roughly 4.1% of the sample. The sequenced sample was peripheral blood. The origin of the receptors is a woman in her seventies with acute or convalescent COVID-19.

The CDR3 nucleotides read TGTGCCAGCAGCCCAAGGACATTCAGCCAGCCCCAGCATTTT. It yields the protein CASSPRTFSQPQHF. V and J are TRBV6-2 or TRBV6-3 and TRBJ1-5; D possibly corresponds to TRBD1 (5 bases). The V gene lost 6 bases and the J gene lost 7 bases, with 16 bases spanning the gap. The germline CDR1 and CDR2 sequences are MNHEY and SVGEGT. The CDR3 is 14 residues long.

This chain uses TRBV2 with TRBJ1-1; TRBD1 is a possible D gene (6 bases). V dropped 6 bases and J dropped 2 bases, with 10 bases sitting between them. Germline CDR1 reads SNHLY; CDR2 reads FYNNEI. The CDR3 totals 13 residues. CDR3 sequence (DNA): TGTGCCAGCAGAGGGACATTAAACACTGAAGCTTTCTTT. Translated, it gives CASRGTLNTEAFF.

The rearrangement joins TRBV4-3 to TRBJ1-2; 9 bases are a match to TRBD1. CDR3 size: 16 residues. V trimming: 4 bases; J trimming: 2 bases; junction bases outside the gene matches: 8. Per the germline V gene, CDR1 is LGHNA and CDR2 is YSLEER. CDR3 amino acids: CASSPRTGEYNYGYTF. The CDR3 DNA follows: TGCGCCAGCAGCCCCCGGACAGGGGAGTACAACTATGGCTACACCTTC.

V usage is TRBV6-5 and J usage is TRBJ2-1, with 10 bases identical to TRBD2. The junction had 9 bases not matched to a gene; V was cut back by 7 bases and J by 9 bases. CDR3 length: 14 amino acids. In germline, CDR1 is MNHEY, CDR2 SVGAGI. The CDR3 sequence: CASTPSGSVSEQFF. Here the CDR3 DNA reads TGTGCCAGCACCCCTAGCGGGAGTGTCAGTGAGCAGTTCTTC.

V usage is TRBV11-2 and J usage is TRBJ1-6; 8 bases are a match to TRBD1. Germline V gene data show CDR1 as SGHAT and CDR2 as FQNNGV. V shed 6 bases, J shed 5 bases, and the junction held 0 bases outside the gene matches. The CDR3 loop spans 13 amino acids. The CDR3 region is CASRTGDNSPLHF. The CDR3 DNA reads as TGTGCCAGCAGGACAGGGGATAATTCACCCCTCCACTTT.

CDR3 residues: CASSDDKDRRNTIYF. The CDR3 coding sequence is TGTGCCAGCAGCGATGACAAGGACAGAAGAAACACCATATATTTT. The V and J genes are TRBV7-2 and TRBJ1-3; a weak D match, TRBD1 (6 bases). Trimming pared 5 bases from V and 5 bases from J, leaving 16 bases between. The CDR3 extends over 15 amino acids. Germline lookup yields CDR1 SGHTA and CDR2 FQGNSA.